One sample yielded the 10 T cell receptor beta chains listed below, sequenced in a study of cytomegalovirus exposure and HLA in healthy donors. Researchers ran the PCR with 60 Vbeta and 13 Jbeta primers. The repertoire was sequenced with immunoSEQ multiplex PCR; TCRdb's copy has only in-frame clones and lacks some. The table lists 110,000 or so clones, 83% of them singletons. What was sequenced was PBMCs. The receptors come from a man younger than 35 in good health and CMV-seronegative.

The chain uses TRBV5-1 and TRBJ2-3; D may be TRBD2 (6 bases). The germline V and J ends were trimmed by 0 bases and 0 bases, with 11 bases remaining between them. CDR1 SGHRS and CDR2 YFSETQ come from the germline V gene. There are 16 residues in the CDR3. This CDR3 is CASSLGFGSSTDTQYF. The CDR3 nucleotides read TGCGCCAGCAGCTTGGGGTTCGGGAGTAGCACAGATACGCAGTATTTT.

The rearrangement joins TRBV2 to TRBJ1-1; maybe TRBD1 (5 bases). The CDR3 consists of 12 residues. The germline gives CDR1 SNHLY, CDR2 FYNNEI. Trimming removed 4 bases at V and 7 bases at J, with 10 bases between. The CDR3 sequence: CASSAGVSEAFF. The CDR3, as DNA: TGTGCCAGCAGTGCGGGGGTTAGTGAAGCTTTCTTT.

The DNA for the CDR3 is TGCGCCAGCAGCTCAGGGGCTGGGCAGCCCCAGCATTTT. Translating gives CASSSGAGQPQHF. The rearrangement joins TRBV5-1 to TRBJ1-5; D may be TRBD1 (6 bases). Looked up from germline, CDR1 is SGHRS and CDR2 is YFSETQ. V lost 3 bases, J lost 7 bases, and 11 bases lay in between. The CDR3 totals 13 residues.

The chain uses TRBV5-1 and TRBJ2-3; 15 positions agree with TRBD2. Germline assignment: CDR1 SGHRS and CDR2 YFSETQ. Germline trimming cut 4 bases from V and 4 bases from J; bases unmatched to any gene: 13. CDR3 size: 19 residues. The CDR3 DNA follows: TGCGCCAGCAGCATAAATGGACTAGCGGGAGGGCCGGTCTCAGATACGCAGTATTTT. Its protein is CASSINGLAGGPVSDTQYF.

This chain uses TRBV28 with TRBJ1-1; 7 bases are shared with TRBD1. With 8 bases clipped from V and 2 bases from J, the junction kept 11 bases outside the gene matches. CDR1 is MDHEN and CDR2 is SYDVKM in the germline V gene. The CDR3 covers 15 residues. CDR3 DNA sequence: TGTGCCAGCTCAAAGGGGGCGGACCCAAACACTGAAGCTTTCTTT. Translation gives CASSKGADPNTEAFF.

This clone appeared a few times. The same CDR3 arises from other DNA sequences in this sample as well. The gene calls are TRBV29-1 and TRBJ2-7, with 9 bases that match TRBD1. Losses at the gene ends were 5 bases for V and 3 bases for J; bases not matched to a gene: 2. CDR3 length equals 12 residues. The V gene's germline CDR1 is SQVTM and CDR2 ANQGSEA. The DNA of the CDR3 is TGCAGCGTTCCGGGACAGGGCTACGAGCAGTACTTC. Residues: CSVPGQGYEQYF.

This clone was seen once. Compared with germline, one end of the junction differs, possibly owing to a read error. The same CDR3 can be traced to other DNA sequences in this sample. The chain combines TRBV6-1 with TRBJ1-1, with D possibly being TRBD1 (6 bases). The CDR3 sequence is 17 residues long. Germline V gene data show CDR1 as MNHNS and CDR2 as SASEGT. The CDR3 protein is CASSVHPNVGHNTEAFF. The CDR3 DNA sequence: TGTGCCAGCAGTGTCCACCCGAACGTGGGACACAACACGGAAGCTTTCTTT.

V and J are TRBV7-9 and TRBJ2-7, with 13 bases aligning to TRBD2. The CDR3 is 16 residues long. The junction had 4 bases not matched to a gene; V was cut back by 2 bases and J by 3 bases. CDR1 and CDR2 (germline): SEHNR, FQNEAQ (reference sequence). The CDR3 DNA reads as TGTGCCAGCAGCTTAACAGGACTAGCGGGGGACTACGAGCAGTACTTC. It yields the protein CASSLTGLAGDYEQYF.

This chain connects TRBV7-2 to TRBJ2-7; 8 bases line up with TRBD1. V lost 4 bases to trimming and J lost 4 bases; unmatched junction nucleotides: 6. The CDR3 is made up of 14 amino acids. The germline V gene encodes CDR1 SGHTA and CDR2 FQGNSA. DNA for the CDR3: TGTGCCAGCAGCTCGGCAGGGGGCCTTTACGAGCAGTACTTC. This sequence encodes CASSSAGGLYEQYF.

This clone was counted a few times. This chain joins TRBV6-5 and TRBJ1-5; D call uncertain. V lost 11 bases and J 11 bases, leaving 13 bases between the germline ends. This CDR3 has 10 amino acids. Germline lookup yields CDR1 MNHEY and CDR2 SVGAGI. The CDR3 protein is CAPPIGAQHF. The CDR3, as DNA: TGTGCCCCCCCCATCGGGGCCCAGCATTTT.